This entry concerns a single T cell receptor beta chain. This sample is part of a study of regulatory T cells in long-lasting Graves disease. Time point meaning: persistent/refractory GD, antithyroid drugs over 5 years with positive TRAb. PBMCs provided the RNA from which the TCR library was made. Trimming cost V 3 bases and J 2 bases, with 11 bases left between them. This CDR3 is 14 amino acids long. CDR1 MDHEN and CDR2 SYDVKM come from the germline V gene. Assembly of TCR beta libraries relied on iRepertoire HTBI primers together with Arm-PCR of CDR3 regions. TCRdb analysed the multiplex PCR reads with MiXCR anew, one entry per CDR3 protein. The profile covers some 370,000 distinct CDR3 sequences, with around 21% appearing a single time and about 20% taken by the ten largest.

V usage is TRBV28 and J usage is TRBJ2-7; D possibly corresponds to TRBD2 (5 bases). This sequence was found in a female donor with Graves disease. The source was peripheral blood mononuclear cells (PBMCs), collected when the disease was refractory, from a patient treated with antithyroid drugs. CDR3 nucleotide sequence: TGTGCCAGCAGTTTCCGGGGTTTAACCTACGAGCAGTACTTC. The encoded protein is CASSFRGLTYEQYF.